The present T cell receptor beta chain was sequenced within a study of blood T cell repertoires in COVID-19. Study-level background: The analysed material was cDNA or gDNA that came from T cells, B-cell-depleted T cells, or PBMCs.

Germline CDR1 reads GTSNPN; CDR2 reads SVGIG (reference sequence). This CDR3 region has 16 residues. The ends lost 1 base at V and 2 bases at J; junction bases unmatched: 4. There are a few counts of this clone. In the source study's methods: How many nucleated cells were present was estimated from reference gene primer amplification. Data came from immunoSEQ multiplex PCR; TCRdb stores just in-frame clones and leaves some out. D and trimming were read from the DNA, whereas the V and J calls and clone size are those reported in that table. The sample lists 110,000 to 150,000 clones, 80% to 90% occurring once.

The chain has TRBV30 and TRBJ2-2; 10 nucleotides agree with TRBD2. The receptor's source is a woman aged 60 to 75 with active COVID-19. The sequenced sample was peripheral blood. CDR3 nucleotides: TGTGCCTGGAGTGACGGACTAGCGGACAACACCGGGGAGCTGTTTTTT. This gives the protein CAWSDGLADNTGELFF.